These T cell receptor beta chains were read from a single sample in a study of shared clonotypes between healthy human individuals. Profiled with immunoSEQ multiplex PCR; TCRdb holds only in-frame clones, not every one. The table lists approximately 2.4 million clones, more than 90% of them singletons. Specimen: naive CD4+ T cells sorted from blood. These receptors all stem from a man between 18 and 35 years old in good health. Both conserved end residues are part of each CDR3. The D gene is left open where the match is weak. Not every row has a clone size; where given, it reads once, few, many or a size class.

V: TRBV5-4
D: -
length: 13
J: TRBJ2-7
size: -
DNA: TGTGCCAGCAGCTTTACTCCGACCTACGAGCAGTACTTC
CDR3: CASSFTPTYEQYF

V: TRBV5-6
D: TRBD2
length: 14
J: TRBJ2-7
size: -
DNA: TGTGCCAGCAGACTAGCGGGCGGAACCTACGAGCAGTACTTC
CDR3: CASRLAGGTYEQYF

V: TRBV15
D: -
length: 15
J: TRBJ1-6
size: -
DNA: TGTGCCACCAGCAGAATTGGGACCCTTAATTCACCCCTCCACTTT
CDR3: CATSRIGTLNSPLHF

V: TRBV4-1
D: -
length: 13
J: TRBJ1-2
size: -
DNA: TGCGCCAGCAGGGCTACAGGGACCTATGGCTACACCTTC
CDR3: CASRATGTYGYTF

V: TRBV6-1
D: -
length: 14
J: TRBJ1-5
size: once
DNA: TGTGCCAGCAGTGAGGCGGCTGTTTGGCAGCCCCAGCATTTT
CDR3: CASSEAAVWQPQHF

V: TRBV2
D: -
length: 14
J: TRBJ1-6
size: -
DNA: TGTGCCAGTGCTTCCGGGACCGTCAATTCACCCCTCCACTTT
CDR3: CASASGTVNSPLHF

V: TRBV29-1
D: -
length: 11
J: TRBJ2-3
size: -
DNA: TGCAGCGTTGCGAGGGCAGATACGCAGTATTTT
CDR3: CSVARADTQYF

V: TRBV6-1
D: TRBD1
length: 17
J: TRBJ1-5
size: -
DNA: TGTGCCAGCAGTGAAGCGACAGACAGGGGGGTTACTCAGCCCCAGCATTTT
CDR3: CASSEATDRGVTQPQHF

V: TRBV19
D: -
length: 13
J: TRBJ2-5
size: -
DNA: TGTGCCAGTAGTATCGGTGGGCCTGAGACCCAGTACTTC
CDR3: CASSIGGPETQYF

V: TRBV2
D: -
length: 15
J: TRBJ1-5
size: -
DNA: TGTGCCAGCAGTGATTGGTCGAAAAGCAATCAGCCCCAGCATTTT
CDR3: CASSDWSKSNQPQHF

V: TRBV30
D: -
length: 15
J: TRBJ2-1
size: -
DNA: TGTGCCTGGAGTTTTCGGGGGCTACCCTACAATGAGCAGTTCTTC
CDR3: CAWSFRGLPYNEQFF

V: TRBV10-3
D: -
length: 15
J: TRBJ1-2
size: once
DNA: TGTGCCACCCGGAGGGAGGGCTCCACTAACTATGGCTACACCTTC
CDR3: CATRREGSTNYGYTF

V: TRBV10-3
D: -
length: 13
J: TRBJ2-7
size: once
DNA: TGTGCCATCAGTGGGGGAATTCGTCACGAGCAGTACTTC
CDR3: CAISGGIRHEQYF

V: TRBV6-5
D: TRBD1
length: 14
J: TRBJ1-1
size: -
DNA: TGTGCCAGCAGTTCTCGACAGGGGTCGGCTGAAGCTTTCTTT
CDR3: CASSSRQGSAEAFF

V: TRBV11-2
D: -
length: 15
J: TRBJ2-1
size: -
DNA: TGTGCCAGCAGCTTAGATTACGGCTCCTACAATGAGCAGTTCTTC
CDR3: CASSLDYGSYNEQFF

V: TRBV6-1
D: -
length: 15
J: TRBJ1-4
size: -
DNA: TGTGCCAGCAGTTCCACCGGGCCAACTAATGAAAAACTGTTTTTT
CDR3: CASSSTGPTNEKLFF

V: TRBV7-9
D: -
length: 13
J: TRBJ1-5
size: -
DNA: TGTGCCAGCAGCAGACAGCTAAATCAGCCCCAGCATTTT
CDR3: CASSRQLNQPQHF

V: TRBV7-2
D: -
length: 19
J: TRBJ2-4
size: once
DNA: TGTGCCAGCAGCCCGACCGTACTATTGCTCTCGGTAGCCAAAAACATTCAGTACTTC
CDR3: CASSPTVLLLSVAKNIQYF

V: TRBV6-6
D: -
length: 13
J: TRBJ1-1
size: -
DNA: TGTGCCAGCAGCACGCCGGAGAACACTGAAGCTTTCTTT
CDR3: CASSTPENTEAFF

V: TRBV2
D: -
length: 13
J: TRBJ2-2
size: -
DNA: TGTGCCAGCAGTGAAGCCATGGGCGGGGAGCTGTTTTTT
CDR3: CASSEAMGGELFF

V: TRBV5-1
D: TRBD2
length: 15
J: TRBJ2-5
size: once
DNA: TGCGCCAGCAGCTTGGATAGCGGGAGAATAGAGACCCAGTACTTC
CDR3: CASSLDSGRIETQYF

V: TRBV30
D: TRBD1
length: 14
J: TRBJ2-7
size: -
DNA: TGTGCCTGGACCTGGGGCCAGGGGGCAGGTGAGCAGTACTTC
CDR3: CAWTWGQGAGEQYF

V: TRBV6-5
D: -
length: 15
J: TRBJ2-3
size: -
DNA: TGTGCCAGCAGCCAGCAGGGACTTCACACAGATACGCAGTATTTT
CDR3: CASSQQGLHTDTQYF

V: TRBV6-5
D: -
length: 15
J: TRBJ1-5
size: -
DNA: TGTGCCAGCCGCTCCGGGGCGGGGGGCAATCAGCCCCAGCATTTT
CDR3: CASRSGAGGNQPQHF

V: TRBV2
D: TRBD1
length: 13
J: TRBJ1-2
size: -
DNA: TGTGCCAGCATTAGGGACAGTAACTATGGCTACACCTTC
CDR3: CASIRDSNYGYTF

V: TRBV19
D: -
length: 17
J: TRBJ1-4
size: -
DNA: TGTGCCAGTAGTATTCCCCTCACCCCTGCAACTAATGAAAAACTGTTTTTT
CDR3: CASSIPLTPATNEKLFF

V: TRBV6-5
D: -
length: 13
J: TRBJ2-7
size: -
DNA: TGTGCCAGCAGGGATTCTTTAGCCTACGAGCAGTACTTC
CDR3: CASRDSLAYEQYF

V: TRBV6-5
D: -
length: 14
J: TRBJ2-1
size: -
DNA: TGTGCCAGCCGAGAGGGGGGTTCGAGCAATGAGCAGTTCTTC
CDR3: CASREGGSSNEQFF

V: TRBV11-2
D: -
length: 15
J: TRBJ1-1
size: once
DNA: TGTGCCAGCAGCTCCGGGCTGATGAAGGACACTGAAGCTTTCTTT
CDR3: CASSSGLMKDTEAFF

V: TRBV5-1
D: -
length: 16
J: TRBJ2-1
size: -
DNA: TGCGCCAGCAGCTTGGCCGGCGGTAGCGGCTACAATGAGCAGTTCTTC
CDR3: CASSLAGGSGYNEQFF

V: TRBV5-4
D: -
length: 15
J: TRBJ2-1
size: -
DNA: TGTGCCAGCAGCTTGGAGTCCTACGGCTACAATGAGCAGTTCTTC
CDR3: CASSLESYGYNEQFF